This passage covers 26 T cell receptor beta chains from one sample sequenced in a study of blood T cell repertoires in COVID-19. Libraries were prepared by immunoSEQ multiplex PCR; TCRdb keeps only in-frame clonotypes and omits some of them. The profile shows around 250,000 clones, approximately 85% of them singletons. The material sequenced was PBMCs or T cells enriched from blood (not recorded which). The receptors here all came from a woman in her 50s who had recovered from COVID-19.

The chain uses TRBV13 and TRBJ1-1; TRBD1 agrees at 11 bases. Germline trimming cut 1 base from V and 1 base from J; bases unmatched to any gene: 8. Per germline, CDR1 PRHDT and CDR2 FYEKMQ (reference sequence). The CDR3 runs 18 residues. CDR3: CASSLVYGTGGENTEAFF. CDR3 nucleotide sequence: TGTGCCAGCAGCTTAGTTTATGGGACAGGGGGAGAGAACACTGAAGCTTTCTTT.

The gene calls are TRBV7-9 and TRBJ1-1; 9 bases are shared with TRBD1. Germline values: CDR1 SEHNR, CDR2 FQNEAQ (reference sequence). The CDR3 is made up of 17 amino acids. Unmatched junction bases numbered 10, after V lost 3 bases and J lost 2 bases. CDR3 sequence: CASSFLGQGYYNTEAFF. The CDR3 nucleotides are TGTGCCAGCAGCTTCCTCGGACAGGGGTATTATAACACTGAAGCTTTCTTT. The complete variable domain, with remaining parts taken from reference TRBV7-9 and TRBJ1-1, reads DTGVSQNPRHKITKRGQNVTFRCDPISEHNRLYWYRQTLGQGPEFLTYFQNEAQLEKSRLLSDRFSAERPKGSFSTLEIQRTEQGDSAMYLCASSFLGQGYYNTEAFFGQGTRLTVV.

The CDR3 here is CATSRDPASYQPQHF. For the CDR3, the DNA is TGTGCCACCAGCAGAGATCCCGCCAGTTATCAGCCCCAGCATTTT. The chain carries TRBV15 and TRBJ1-5; unclear D gene. The CDR3 length is 15 residues. Per the germline V gene, CDR1 is LNHNV and CDR2 is YYDKDF (reference sequence). V gave up 0 bases and J gave up 5 bases, with 11 bases separating them.

V gene TRBV7-2 combines with J gene TRBJ1-3; TRBD1 might be the D (5 bases). V shed 0 bases and J shed 3 bases, with 12 bases lying between them. This CDR3 is 16 amino acids long. Germline V gene data show CDR1 as SGHTA and CDR2 as FQGNSA. In DNA form, the CDR3 reads TGTGCCAGCAGCTTAGCTGGGGGGGGAGGTGGAAACACCATATATTTT. This codes for CASSLAGGGGGNTIYF.

This rearrangement joins TRBV6-6 to TRBJ1-2; TRBD1 matches 12 bases. V lost 1 base, J lost 8 bases, and 5 bases stayed unmatched. Per germline, CDR1 MNHNY and CDR2 SVGAGI (reference sequence). The CDR3 runs to 15 residues. This CDR3 reads CASSYLGQGARGYTF. The DNA for the CDR3 is TGTGCCAGCAGTTACTTGGGACAGGGGGCGCGGGGCTACACCTTC.

The gene calls are TRBV7-9 and TRBJ2-2, with 10 positions matching TRBD2. Germline CDR1 is SEHNR and CDR2 is FQNEAQ (reference sequence). This CDR3 contains 15 residues. V shed 5 bases, J shed 6 bases, and the junction held 6 bases outside the gene matches. CDR3 nucleotides: TGTGCCAGCAGCCCACCGGGACTAGCGTCCGGGGAGCTGTTTTTT. Translated: CASSPPGLASGELFF.

The chain employs TRBV19 and TRBJ2-5; 7 bases are shared with TRBD2. The CDR3 spans 15 residues. Trimming at V came to 1 base and at J to 0 bases, leaving 2 bases not matched to a gene. Germline values: CDR1 LNHDA, CDR2 SQIVND (reference sequence). The CDR3 DNA reads as TGTGCCAGTAGTATAGGCAGCGGGGACCAAGAGACCCAGTACTTC. Its translation: CASSIGSGDQETQYF.

V and J are TRBV19 and TRBJ1-2; D ambiguous. Trimming stripped 5 bases from V and 6 bases from J, with 7 bases between. Germline V CDR1 and CDR2: LNHDA, SQIVND (reference sequence). This CDR3 is 11 amino acids long. The CDR3, as DNA: TGTGCCAGTAGTTCCAGGAATGGCTACACCTTC. This translates into CASSSRNGYTF.

The J gene is TRBJ1-1, the V gene TRBV28; a weak D match, TRBD1 (6 bases). The CDR3 is 14 amino acids. From germline, CDR1 is MDHEN and CDR2 SYDVKM. Between the trimmed V and J ends, which lost 11 bases and 1 base, there was a span of 17 bases. The chain's CDR3 is CAGRVRGQNTEAFF. CDR3 in DNA: TGTGCCGGACGGGTCAGGGGCCAGAACACTGAAGCTTTCTTT.

This clone was observed a few times. The rearrangement joins TRBV20-1 to TRBJ2-7; the D gene is possibly TRBD1 (6 bases). There are 12 residues in the CDR3. CDR1 and CDR2 (germline): DFQATT, SNEGSKA (reference sequence). V lost 3 bases, J lost 7 bases, and 13 bases lay in between. CDR3: CSASPKRGEQYF. The CDR3 DNA reads as TGCAGTGCTAGTCCCAAAAGGGGGGAGCAGTACTTC.

The genes are TRBV29-1 and TRBJ2-7; 9 bases are a match to TRBD2. The better agreement between TRBJ2-5 and the DNA end casts doubt on the J call. CDR3 length: 13 amino acids. The germline V gene has CDR1 SQVTM and CDR2 ANQGSEA. The CDR3 nucleotides are TGCAGCGTTGAAGTTGTTAGCGGGAGGACCCAGTACTTC. This codes for CSVEVVSGRTQYF.

The rearrangement joins TRBV10-3 to TRBJ2-3, with 9 bases aligning to TRBD1. Germline V gene lookup returns CDR1 ENHRY and CDR2 SYGVKD. CDR3 size: 14 residues. The trim removed 5 bases at V and 8 bases at J, leaving 8 bases unmatched. In DNA, the CDR3 is TGTGCCATCAGTCCAGGGACAGGGTATGGTACGCAGTATTTT. It encodes CAISPGTGYGTQYF.

This rearrangement joins TRBV14 to TRBJ2-3; 7 nucleotides match TRBD2. The CDR3 consists of 15 residues. V dropped 2 bases and J dropped 5; count of bases not matched to a gene: 7. CDR1 and CDR2 (germline): SGHDN, FVKESK. CDR3 nucleotides: TGTGCCAGCAGCCAATCTCCGGGAGGACGAGATACGCAGTATTTT. Amino acids: CASSQSPGGRDTQYF.

The rearrangement joins TRBV6-5 to TRBJ2-1; unclear D gene. In germline, CDR1 is MNHEY, CDR2 SVGAGI. The CDR3 has 12 amino acids. The V end was cut by 8 bases, the J end by 5 bases, with 10 bases between. The CDR3 DNA is TGTGCCAGCCTAAAACTAAACAATGAGCAGTTCTTC. It encodes CASLKLNNEQFF.

The chain joins TRBV3-1 (or the pseudogene TRBV3-2) to TRBJ2-2; TRBD2 is a possible D gene (6 bases). Germline assignment: CDR1 LGHDT and CDR2 YNNKEL (reference sequence). V was cut by 2 bases and J by 4 bases, with 14 bases left in between. CDR3 size: 16 residues. CDR3 nucleotide sequence: TGTGCCAGCAGCCAACGCGTTGCGGGAAGCACCGGGGAGCTGTTTTTT. The encoded protein is CASSQRVAGSTGELFF.

The CDR3 DNA reads as TGTGCCAGCACCTCGTGGGGGACTAGCGGGGGTGGTGATACGCAGTATTTT. This codes for CASTSWGTSGGGDTQYF. The chain uses TRBV28 and TRBJ2-3, with 14 bases identical to TRBD2. The CDR3 length is 17 residues. CDR1 and CDR2 from the germline V gene are MDHEN and SYDVKM. The V and J ends lost 7 bases and 6 bases, in that order; junction bases with no gene match: 12.

A word on this clone: Other DNA variants within this sample encode the same CDR3. The chain employs TRBV2 and TRBJ2-7; D might be TRBD2 (5 bases). Germline loops: CDR1 SNHLY, CDR2 FYNNEI. The CDR3 is 14 amino acids. Between the trimmed V and J ends, which lost 2 bases and 3 bases, there was a span of 11 bases. The CDR3 nucleotides read TGTGCCAGCAGTGAAAAGGGAGTGTACTACGAGCAGTACTTC. The encoded protein is CASSEKGVYYEQYF. Filled out from reference TRBV2 and TRBJ2-7, the complete variable domain reads EPEVTQTPSHQVTQMGQEVILRCVPISNHLYFYWYRQILGQKVEFLVSFYNNEISEKSEIFDDQFSVERPDGSNFTLKIRSTKLEDSAMYFCASSEKGVYYEQYFGPGTRLTVT.

The V and J genes are TRBV6-5 and TRBJ2-7, with D maybe TRBD1 (6 bases). The V gene lost 2 bases and the J gene lost 3 bases, with 11 bases spanning the gap. Germline CDR1 reads MNHEY; CDR2 reads SVGAGI. CDR3 length equals 14 residues. The DNA for the CDR3 is TGTGCCAGCAGTTACCGGGACAAAAACTACGAGCAGTACTTC. Translation: CASSYRDKNYEQYF.

The gene calls are TRBV19 and TRBJ2-1; 10 bases agree with TRBD2. The germline V gene has CDR1 LNHDA and CDR2 SQIVND (reference sequence). The CDR3 is made up of 14 amino acids. The V segment lost 3 bases and the J segment 8 bases; nucleotides outside the gene matches: 4. This CDR3 is CASSISSGRHEQFF. Written as DNA, the CDR3 is TGTGCCAGTAGTATCTCTAGCGGGAGACATGAGCAGTTCTTC.

V gene TRBV15 combines with J gene TRBJ2-1; no reliable D call. The V gene's germline CDR1 is LNHNV and CDR2 YYDKDF (reference sequence). Trimming left V 0 bases short and J 10 bases short, with 13 bases between. CDR3 length: 14 residues. CDR3 loop: CATSRDPLVAEQFF. The CDR3 bases are TGTGCCACCAGCAGAGATCCCCTTGTGGCAGAGCAGTTCTTC.

The V gene is TRBV7-2, the J gene TRBJ2-3; no reliable D call. Trimming removed 3 bases at V and 1 base at J, with 5 bases between. CDR3 size: 13 residues. The germline V gene has CDR1 SGHTA and CDR2 FQGNSA. The CDR3 is CASSFGGTDTQYF. CDR3 nucleotide sequence: TGTGCCAGCAGCTTTGGAGGCACAGATACGCAGTATTTT.

This chain joins TRBV18 and TRBJ2-2; D not certain. The CDR3 has 16 amino acids. V dropped 2 bases and J dropped 0 bases, with 10 bases sitting between them. Germline assignment: CDR1 KGHSH and CDR2 LQKENI. This CDR3 is CASSPTGVTNTGELFF. The DNA of the CDR3 is TGTGCCAGCTCACCAACGGGTGTCACGAACACCGGGGAGCTGTTTTTT.

The chain joins TRBV19 to TRBJ1-2; 8 bases fit TRBD1. The CDR3 is 18 amino acids. V trimming: 0 bases; J trimming: 2 bases; junction bases outside the gene matches: 11. Germline CDR1 LNHDA, CDR2 SQIVND (reference sequence). CDR3 in DNA: TGTGCCAGTAGTATAGATTTGGACAGGGCATACCCGAACTATGGCTACACCTTC. This gives the protein CASSIDLDRAYPNYGYTF.

The rearrangement links TRBV18 to TRBJ2-1; 7 bases align to TRBD1. The V gene's germline CDR1 is KGHSH and CDR2 LQKENI. V trimming: 1 base; J trimming: 0 bases; junction bases outside the gene matches: 6. This CDR3 spans 17 amino acids. CDR3 nucleotides: TGTGCCAGCTCACCACAACCGACAGGGAGCTCCTACAATGAGCAGTTCTTC. Translated: CASSPQPTGSSYNEQFF.

CDR3 residues: CAISDQAGTSGSVQFF. DNA of the CDR3: TGTGCCATCAGTGACCAGGCCGGGACTAGCGGGAGTGTGCAGTTCTTC. The J gene is TRBJ2-1, the V gene TRBV10-3; 14 bases align to TRBD2. The trim removed 3 bases at V and 12 bases at J, leaving 10 bases unmatched. This CDR3 has 16 amino acids. CDR1 and CDR2 (germline): ENHRY, SYGVKD.

With respect to this clone: One end of the junction does not line up with germline, which may come from a read error. The chain joins TRBV10-3 to TRBJ2-7; D possibly corresponds to TRBD1 (5 bases). There are 14 residues in the CDR3. From germline, CDR1 is ENHRY and CDR2 SYGVKD. CDR3 in amino acids: CAISESGYSHEQYF. The DNA for the CDR3 is TGTGCCATCAGTGAATCAGGGTACTCCCACGAGCAGTACTTC.